A selection of T cell receptor beta chains follows, all from one sample in a study of shared clonotypes between healthy human individuals. Libraries were prepared by immunoSEQ multiplex PCR; TCRdb keeps only in-frame clonotypes and omits some of them. The sample records roughly 2.5 million clones, approximately 90% being singletons. The sequencing sample was made of naive CD4+ T cells sorted from blood. The receptors were sampled from a young man in good health. Both conserved end residues are part of each CDR3. D genes are given only for firm matches. For some rows the clone size is stated as once, few or many, or as a class when expanded; others skip it.

>15|-|-|TRBJ2-6|TRBV5-1
CASSSTGSGANVLTF
TGCGCCAGCAGCTCAACAGGGTCTGGGGCCAACGTCCTGACTTTC
>12|-|-|TRBJ2-2|TRBV30
CAWSPNTGELFF
TGTGCCTGGAGTCCGAACACCGGGGAGCTGTTTTTT
>14|-|TRBD1|TRBJ1-4|TRBV18
CASSADRGAEKLFF
TGTGCCAGCTCAGCAGACAGGGGGGCGGAAAAACTGTTTTTT
>15|-|TRBD2|TRBJ2-5|TRBV5-4
CASSLSLAGLETQYF
TGTGCCAGCAGCTTGAGCCTAGCGGGGTTAGAGACCCAGTACTTC
>15|-|TRBD1|TRBJ1-1|TRBV6-5
CASSRRTGAGTEAFF
TGTGCCAGCAGCCGCCGGACAGGTGCGGGAACTGAAGCTTTCTTT
>14|-|-|TRBJ1-2|TRBV6-5
CASSSGTDNYGYTF
TGTGCCAGCAGTTCTGGCACCGATAACTATGGCTACACCTTC
>15|-|-|TRBJ2-5|TRBV4-1
CASSQDHGDEETQYF
TGCGCCAGCAGCCAAGATCACGGTGATGAAGAGACCCAGTACTTC
>19|-|TRBD2|TRBJ2-3|TRBV15
CATSRGGLAGGLSTDTQYF
TGTGCCACCAGCAGAGGCGGACTAGCGGGAGGGCTCAGCACAGATACGCAGTATTTT
>15|-|TRBD1|TRBJ2-3|TRBV10-2
CASSEDRGGADTQYF
TGCGCCAGCAGTGAGGACAGGGGAGGCGCAGATACGCAGTATTTT
>15|-|-|TRBJ1-1|TRBV2
CAGRTGPSMNTEAFF
TGTGCCGGACGGACGGGGCCCAGTATGAACACTGAAGCTTTCTTT
>14|-|TRBD1|TRBJ1-6|TRBV10-1
CASRGTGDNSPLHF
TGCGCCAGCAGAGGGACAGGGGATAATTCACCCCTCCACTTT
>12|-|TRBD2|TRBJ2-1|TRBV6-6
CASSSRLAGVFF
TGTGCCAGCAGTTCTAGACTAGCGGGAGTGTTCTTC
>14|once|-|TRBJ2-3|TRBV5-1
CASSEGDFPDTQYF
TGCGCCAGCAGCGAGGGCGACTTCCCAGATACGCAGTATTTT
>13|once|-|TRBJ2-7|TRBV5-4
CASSSDSIYEQYF
TGTGCCAGCAGCTCTGACTCGATCTACGAGCAGTACTTC
>15|-|TRBD1|TRBJ1-2|TRBV5-4
CASSSMTGSSYGYTF
TGTGCCAGCAGCTCAATGACAGGGTCCTCCTATGGCTACACCTTC
>13|-|-|TRBJ2-7|TRBV6-4
CASSDLALDEQYF
TGTGCCAGCAGTGACCTGGCCCTAGACGAGCAGTACTTC
>15|-|TRBD2|TRBJ2-3|TRBV2
CASRLAGGLPDTQYF
TGTGCCAGCAGGTTGGCGGGGGGGCTGCCAGATACGCAGTATTTT
>18|-|TRBD1|TRBJ1-1|TRBV10-3
CAISSFSPGQGQNTEAFF
TGTGCCATCAGTTCTTTTTCCCCGGGACAGGGGCAGAACACTGAAGCTTTCTTT
>14|-|-|TRBJ2-7|TRBV14
CASSQGREGYEQYF
TGTGCCAGCAGCCAAGGAAGGGAAGGCTACGAGCAGTACTTC
>15|-|-|TRBJ2-7|TRBV21-1
CASSKAGGRAFEQYF
TGTGCCAGCAGCAAAGCGGGTGGGAGGGCCTTCGAGCAGTACTTC
>16|once|-|TRBJ2-7|TRBV6-1
CASSDQGPANYYEQYF
TGTGCCAGCAGTGACCAGGGACCTGCAAACTACTACGAGCAGTACTTC
>14|-|-|TRBJ2-5|TRBV6-6
CASGLAGAQETQYF
TGTGCCAGCGGCCTCGCAGGGGCCCAAGAGACCCAGTACTTC
>15|-|-|TRBJ2-2|TRBV5-6
CASSRPGMNTGELFF
TGTGCCAGCAGCCGGCCAGGGATGAACACCGGGGAGCTGTTTTTT
>15|-|TRBD1|TRBJ2-2|TRBV27
CASSLRQGLTGELFF
TGTGCCAGCAGTTTAAGACAGGGCCTCACCGGGGAGCTGTTTTTT
>14|-|-|TRBJ2-5|TRBV11-3
CASSLGGGQETQYF
TGTGCCAGCAGCTTAGGAGGCGGCCAAGAGACCCAGTACTTC